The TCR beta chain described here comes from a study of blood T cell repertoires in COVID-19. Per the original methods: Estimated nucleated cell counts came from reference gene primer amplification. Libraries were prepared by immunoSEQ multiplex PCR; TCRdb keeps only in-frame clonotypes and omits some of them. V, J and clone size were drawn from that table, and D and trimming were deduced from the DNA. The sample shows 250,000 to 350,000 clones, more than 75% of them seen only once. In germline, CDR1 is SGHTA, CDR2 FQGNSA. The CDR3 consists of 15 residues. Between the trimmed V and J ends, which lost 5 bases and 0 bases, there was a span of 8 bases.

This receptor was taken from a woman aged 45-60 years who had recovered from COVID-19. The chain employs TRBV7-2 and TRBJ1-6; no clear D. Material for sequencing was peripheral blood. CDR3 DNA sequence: TGTGCCAGCAGCCTTAGAGGCTCCTATAATTCACCCCTCCACTTT. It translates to CASSLRGSYNSPLHF.